This T cell receptor (beta chain) was documented in a study of blood T cell repertoires in COVID-19. In the study overall: The study drew acute and convalescent COVID-19 samples from the United States, Italy and Spain.

Trimming stripped 5 bases from V and 5 bases from J, with 19 bases between. Looked up from germline, CDR1 is MNHEY and CDR2 is SVGAGI. There are 15 residues in the CDR3. Per the study methods: Counts of nucleated cells, estimated from reference gene primer amplification, were obtained. This table comes from immunoSEQ multiplex PCR, and its TCRdb copy is limited to in-frame clones, with some not included. The D gene and trimming were derived from the DNA, and the V and J assignments and clone size from that table. The sample comprises some 130,000 clones, roughly 80% of which are singletons, and 1.9% rests with the top ten.

The chain has TRBV6-5 and TRBJ2-7; possible D gene TRBD1, 6 bases. The sample comprised peripheral blood. The TCR sequence derives from a man aged 65 to 79 with acute or convalescent COVID-19. The CDR3 protein is CASSPGANDINEQYF. CDR3 sequence (DNA): TGTGCCAGCAGTCCAGGGGCCAACGATATTAACGAGCAGTACTTC.